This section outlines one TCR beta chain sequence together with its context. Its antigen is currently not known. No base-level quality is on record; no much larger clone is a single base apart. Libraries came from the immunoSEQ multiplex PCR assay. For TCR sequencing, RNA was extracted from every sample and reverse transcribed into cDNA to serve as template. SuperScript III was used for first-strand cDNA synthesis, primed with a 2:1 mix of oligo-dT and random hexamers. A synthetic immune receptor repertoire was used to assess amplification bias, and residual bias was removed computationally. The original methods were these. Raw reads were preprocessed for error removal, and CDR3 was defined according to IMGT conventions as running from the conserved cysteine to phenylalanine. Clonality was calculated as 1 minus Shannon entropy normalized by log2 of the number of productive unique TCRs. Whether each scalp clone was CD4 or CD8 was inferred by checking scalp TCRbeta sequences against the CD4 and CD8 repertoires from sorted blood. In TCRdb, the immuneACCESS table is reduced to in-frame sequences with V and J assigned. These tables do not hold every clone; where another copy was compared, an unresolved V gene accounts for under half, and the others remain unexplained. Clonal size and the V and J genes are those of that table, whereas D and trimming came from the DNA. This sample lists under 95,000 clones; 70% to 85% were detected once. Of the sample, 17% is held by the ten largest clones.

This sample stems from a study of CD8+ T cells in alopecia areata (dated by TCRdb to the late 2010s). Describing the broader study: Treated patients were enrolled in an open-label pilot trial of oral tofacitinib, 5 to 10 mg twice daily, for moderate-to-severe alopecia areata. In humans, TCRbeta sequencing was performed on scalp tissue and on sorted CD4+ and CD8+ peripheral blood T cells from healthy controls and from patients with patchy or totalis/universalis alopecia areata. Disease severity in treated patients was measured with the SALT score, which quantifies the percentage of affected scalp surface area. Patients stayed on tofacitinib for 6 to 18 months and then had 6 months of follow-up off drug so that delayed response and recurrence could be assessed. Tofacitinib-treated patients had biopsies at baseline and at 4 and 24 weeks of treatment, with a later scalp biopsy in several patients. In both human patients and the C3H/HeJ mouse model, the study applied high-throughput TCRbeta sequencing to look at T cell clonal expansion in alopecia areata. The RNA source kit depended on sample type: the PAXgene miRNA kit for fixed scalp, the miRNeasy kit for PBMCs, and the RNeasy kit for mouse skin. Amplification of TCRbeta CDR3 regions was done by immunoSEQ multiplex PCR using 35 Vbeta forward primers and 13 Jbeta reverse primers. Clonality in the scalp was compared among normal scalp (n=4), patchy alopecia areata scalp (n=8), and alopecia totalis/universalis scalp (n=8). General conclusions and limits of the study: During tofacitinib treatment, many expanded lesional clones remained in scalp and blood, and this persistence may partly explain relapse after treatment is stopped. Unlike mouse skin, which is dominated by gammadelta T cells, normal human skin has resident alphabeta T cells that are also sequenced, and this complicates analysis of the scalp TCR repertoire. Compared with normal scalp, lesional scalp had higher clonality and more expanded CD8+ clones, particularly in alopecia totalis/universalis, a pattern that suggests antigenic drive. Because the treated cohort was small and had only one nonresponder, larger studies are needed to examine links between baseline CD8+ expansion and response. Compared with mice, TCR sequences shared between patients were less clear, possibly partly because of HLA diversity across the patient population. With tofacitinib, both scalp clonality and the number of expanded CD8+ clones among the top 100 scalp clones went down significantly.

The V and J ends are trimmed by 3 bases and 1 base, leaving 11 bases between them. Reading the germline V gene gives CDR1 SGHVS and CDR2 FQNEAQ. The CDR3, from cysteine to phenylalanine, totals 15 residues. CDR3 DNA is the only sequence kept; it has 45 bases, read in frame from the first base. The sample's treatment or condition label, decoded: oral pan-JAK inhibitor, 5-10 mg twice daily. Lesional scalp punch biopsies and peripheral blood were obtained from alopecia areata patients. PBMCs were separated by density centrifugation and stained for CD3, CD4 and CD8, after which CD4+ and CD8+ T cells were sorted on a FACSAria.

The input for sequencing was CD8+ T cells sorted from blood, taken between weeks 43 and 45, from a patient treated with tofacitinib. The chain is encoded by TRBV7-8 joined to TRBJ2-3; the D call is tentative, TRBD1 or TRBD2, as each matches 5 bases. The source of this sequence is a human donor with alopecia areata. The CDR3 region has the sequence CASSFRDRGTDTQYF. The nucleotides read TGTGCCAGCAGCTTTCGGGACCGGGGCACAGATACGCAGTATTTT.